Listed here are 14 T cell receptor beta chains from one sample, sequenced in a study of T cells after yellow fever vaccination. Using its own MiXCR run on the 5' RACE reads, TCRdb lists one record per CDR3 protein. There are about 550,000 distinct CDR3 sequences in the sample; approximately 21% occur only once, and around an eighth lies in the top ten. Specimen: PBMCs, collected 15 days after the yellow fever booster vaccination. Receptors originate from a man aged 25-40 years who received the YFV17D yellow fever vaccine.

Only a few counts were recorded for this clonotype. The chain employs TRBV12-5 and TRBJ2-1; tentative D call: TRBD2 (6 bases). CDR3 length: 15 residues. Germline V CDR1 and CDR2: LGHNT, FRNRAP. The ends were cut back, 2 bases at V and 5 bases at J, with 13 bases in the middle. The CDR3 sequence is CASGLYGGLNNEQFF. CDR3 in DNA: TGTGCTAGTGGTTTGTACGGAGGGCTGAACAATGAGCAGTTCTTC.

The chain couples TRBV5-1 to TRBJ2-7; 7 bases are shared with TRBD2. This CDR3 region has 15 residues. V lost 0 bases, J lost 3 bases, and 6 bases stayed unmatched. The germline gives CDR1 SGHRS, CDR2 YFSETQ. As DNA, the CDR3 is TGCGCCAGCAGCTTGGACCCGGGACTACTCTACGAGCAGTACTTC. This codes for CASSLDPGLLYEQYF.

The chain has TRBV4-3 and TRBJ2-1; 8 bases map to TRBD1. V was pared by 0 bases and J by 1 base, with 2 bases of the junction left unmatched. The CDR3 is 16 amino acids. Per the germline V gene, CDR1 is LGHNA and CDR2 is YSLEER. The chain's CDR3 is CASSQDRTGSYNEQFF. For the CDR3, the DNA is TGCGCCAGCAGCCAAGATCGGACAGGGTCCTACAATGAGCAGTTCTTC.

The chain is built from TRBV15 and TRBJ2-5; no definite D call. This CDR3 contains 13 residues. V lost 5 bases and J 1 base, leaving 8 bases between the germline ends. In germline, CDR1 is LNHNV, CDR2 YYDKDF (reference sequence). The CDR3 DNA reads TGTGCCACCAGCCCCCTCGTCCAAGAGACCCAGTACTTC. This translates into CATSPLVQETQYF.

This sequence joins TRBV19 and TRBJ2-3, with 7 bases matching TRBD2. Per germline, CDR1 LNHDA and CDR2 SQIVND (reference sequence). This CDR3 region has 14 residues. After removal of 8 bases from V and 1 base from J, the junction contained 6 bases not matched to a gene. The CDR3, as DNA: TGTGCCAGTCATCCTAGCGGTGGCACAGATACGCAGTATTTT. It specifies CASHPSGGTDTQYF.

This clonotype has ten or more counts. The chain couples TRBV5-1 to TRBJ2-1; no definite D call. V dropped 0 bases and J dropped 6 bases, with 4 bases sitting between them. Germline assignment: CDR1 SGHRS and CDR2 YFSETQ. This CDR3 spans 12 amino acids. The CDR3 spells CASSLAGNEQFF. The CDR3 DNA reads as TGCGCCAGCAGCTTGGCCGGCAATGAGCAGTTCTTC.

This clonotype was detected only a few times. The V and J genes are TRBV12-3 or TRBV12-4 and TRBJ2-3, with 7 nucleotides matching TRBD2. V trimming: 3 bases; J trimming: 0 bases; junction bases outside the gene matches: 6. This CDR3 comprises 16 residues. Here the CDR3 reads CASSFEGGPSTDTQYF. CDR3 DNA sequence: TGTGCCAGCAGTTTTGAGGGAGGGCCTAGCACAGATACGCAGTATTTT.

In its sample, this clonotype was seen a few times. The chain uses TRBV20-1 and TRBJ2-1, with 11 bases identical to TRBD2. This CDR3 has 15 residues. V lost 6 bases and J lost 9; bases outside the gene matches: 13. Germline V lookup: CDR1 DFQATT, CDR2 SNEGSKA (reference sequence). The CDR3 sequence: CSAVNLAGGPSEQFF. As DNA, the CDR3 is TGCAGTGCCGTAAACCTAGCGGGAGGTCCAAGTGAGCAGTTCTTC.

This clonotype was counted ten times or more. The V and J genes are TRBV12-3 or TRBV12-4 and TRBJ2-3; 7 positions match TRBD2. The V segment lost 8 bases and the J segment 5 bases; nucleotides outside the gene matches: 4. The CDR3 is 12 residues long. This CDR3 reads CASGRAGDTQYF. CDR3 bases: TGTGCCAGCGGGAGGGCCGGAGATACGCAGTATTTT.

This clonotype was counted between two and nine times. The chain couples TRBV19 to TRBJ1-4, with a weak D call TRBD1 (6 bases). Trimming shortened V by 6 bases and J by 4 bases, and 15 bases separated the two germline ends. CDR3 length: 15 amino acids. The germline V gene encodes CDR1 LNHDA and CDR2 SQIVND (reference sequence). The CDR3 loop is CASRSTGTFNEKLFF. The CDR3 nucleotides are TGTGCCAGTAGATCTACCGGGACATTTAATGAAAAACTGTTTTTT.

This clonotype appeared a few times. V is TRBV7-3 and J is TRBJ2-3, with 12 bases aligning to TRBD2. Losses at the gene ends were 2 bases for V and 7 bases for J; bases not matched to a gene: 13. This CDR3 is 18 amino acids long. Germline assignment: CDR1 SGHTA and CDR2 FQGTGA. This chain's CDR3 is CASSLGFGLAGGPNTQYF. CDR3 in DNA: TGTGCCAGCAGCTTAGGGTTCGGGCTAGCGGGAGGGCCAAATACGCAGTATTTT.

This clonotype was seen only a few times. V gene TRBV3-1 combines with J gene TRBJ2-1; 7 nucleotides match TRBD1. CDR1 and CDR2 from the germline V gene are LGHDT and YNNKEL (reference sequence). With 4 bases clipped from V and 4 bases from J, the junction kept 16 bases outside the gene matches. The CDR3 is 18 amino acids. The CDR3 loop is CASSLTARGRVPYNEQFF. CDR3 DNA: TGTGCCAGCAGCCTCACCGCGAGGGGGCGGGTCCCTTACAATGAGCAGTTCTTC.

The chain recombines TRBV20-1 with TRBJ1-5; D remains ambiguous. CDR1 and CDR2 (germline): DFQATT, SNEGSKA (reference sequence). The CDR3 is 12 residues long. V was cut by 2 bases and J by 6 bases, with 8 bases left in between. The CDR3 loop reads CSARPPGQPQHF. The CDR3 DNA follows: TGCAGTGCTAGACCACCAGGTCAGCCCCAGCATTTT.

The chain is built from TRBV4-3 and TRBJ1-2; 7 positions agree with TRBD1. J gave up 8 bases and V 0 bases, and 6 bases lay outside the gene matches. The CDR3 has 14 amino acids. CDR1 is LGHNA and CDR2 is YSLEER in the germline V gene. DNA for the CDR3: TGCGCCAGCAGCCAAGAAGACAGGGTGGGCGGCTACACCTTC. Amino acid sequence: CASSQEDRVGGYTF.